The present TCR beta chain was sequenced within a study of cytomegalovirus exposure and HLA in healthy donors. General observations from the study: The authors reported that TCR beta sequences could predict HLA-A and HLA-B alleles. These predictions were accurate for most subjects in the first cohort. A previous analysis found most TCR beta V segments productive roughly 87% or roughly 30% of the time.

CDR1 and CDR2 from the germline V gene are SGHNT and YENEEA. The V segment lost 5 bases and the J segment 5 bases; nucleotides outside the gene matches: 9. This CDR3 region has 17 residues. PCR primers comprised 60 Vbeta and 13 Jbeta primers. Clones were read by immunoSEQ multiplex PCR, and TCRdb kept only the in-frame ones, dropping some. Altogether about 140,000 clones are present, approximately 91% being singletons, with the ten largest covering about 0.51%. Details on this clone: Its specificity is not known.

Sampled while nominally healthy, donors likely had unrecorded immune exposures. The chain is built from TRBV11-3 and TRBJ2-5; 15 bases map to TRBD2. Sequenced input: PBMCs. The source of this sequence is a woman aged 40 to 50 in good health and CMV-seronegative. Written as DNA, the CDR3 is TGTGCCAGCAGCCCGGGGACTAGCGGGAGGTTAAGGGAGACCCAGTACTTC. Translating it yields CASSPGTSGRLRETQYF. The whole variable domain, filled in from reference TRBV11-3 and TRBJ2-5, reads EAGVVQSPRYKIIEKKQPVAFWCNPISGHNTLYWYLQNLGQGPELLIRYENEEAVDDSQLPKDRFSAERLKGVDSTLKIQPAELGDSAVYLCASSPGTSGRLRETQYFGPGTRLLVL.